One T cell receptor (beta chain) is described in this entry. What it binds is not known. Researchers ran the PCR with 60 Vbeta and 13 Jbeta primers. TCRdb keeps only in-frame clones here, not all; method: immunoSEQ multiplex PCR. The sample records 200,000 to 250,000 clones, around four fifths being singletons. This record belongs to a study of cytomegalovirus exposure and HLA in healthy donors. Study-level points and caveats: Researchers reported in a later analysis that a missense DCLRE1C variant was tied to TCR beta V- and J-gene trimming. Among immune exposure information, only CMV serostatus was available.

The sequence was collected from a male donor in good health and CMV-seronegative. Sequencing was done on a sample of PBMCs.

The CDR3 DNA sequence: TGTGCCACCAGGACGCCGGGGATATCTAACACTGAAGCTTTCTTT. Its protein is CATRTPGISNTEAFF. The chain is built from TRBV30 and TRBJ1-1; no clear D gene. Trimming cost V 8 bases and J 2 bases, with 21 bases left between them. Germline V gives CDR1 GTSNPN, CDR2 SVGIG (reference sequence). The CDR3 spans 15 residues. The entire variable domain, with the rest obtained from reference TRBV30 and TRBJ1-1, is as follows: SQTIHQWPATLVQPVGSPLSLECTVEGTSNPNLYWYRQAAGRGLQLLFYSVGIGQISSEVPQNLSASRPQDRQFILSSKKLLLSDSGFYLCATRTPGISNTEAFFGQGTRLTVV.